Given below is one T cell receptor beta chain in context. It lacks a known antigen. Base quality data are lacking; no much larger clone is found one base away. Trimming costs V 8 bases and J 4 bases, and their ends lie 15 bases apart. Including the terminal cysteine and phenylalanine, the CDR3 comprises 14 residues. Just the 42-base CDR3 DNA is kept, in frame starting at base 1. According to the germline V gene, CDR1 reads SGHAT and CDR2 reads FQNNGV. The data were obtained in a study of response to subunit inactivated influenza vaccine (dated by TCRdb to the late 2010s). Regarding the research as a whole: The study used deep quantitative T cell receptor repertoire profiling to track responses to a trivalent subunit inactivated influenza vaccine. What the research found in general, with its limitations: It was suggested by the authors that each seasonal influenza vaccination may recruit only a limited number of new T cells.

The protocol used for the library was RT-PCR. The listed sequencing device is Illumina HiSeq 2500. In TCRdb, the public reads were trimmed at Q25 with fastp and aligned with MiXCR, with productive beta chains retained. Each entry merges the rows of one CDR3 protein and shows their most common DNA and genes. A total of hundreds of thousands of distinct CDR3 sequences appear in this sample, less than 30% of them only once. Around 1.8% of the sample belongs to the ten largest clones. The chain is made from TRBV11-2 and TRBJ2-1, with a weak D call of TRBD2 (6 bases match). This TCR derives from a man aged 50-60 years who received an inactivated influenza vaccine. Donor details come from another sample of the same person, matched by shared clones. The material sequenced was CD4+ T cells sorted from PBMCs, taken approximately 5 days after vaccination. CDR3 loop: CASVLLGGYNEQFF. The DNA sequence reads TGTGCCAGCGTACTATTGGGGGGTTACAATGAGCAGTTCTTC.